This T cell receptor (beta chain) was found in a study of blood T cell repertoires in COVID-19. Study-level information: From the United States, Italy and Spain came samples of acute and convalescent COVID-19.

Assay: immunoSEQ multiplex PCR; the TCRdb copy retains only in-frame clones and omits some. This table holds over 150,000 clones, approximately 84% found once. The V gene's germline CDR1 is SGHTA and CDR2 FQGNSA. V lost 3 bases to trimming and J lost 2 bases; unmatched junction nucleotides: 4. This CDR3 has 15 amino acids. The TCR originated in a woman aged 25 to 45 who had recovered from COVID-19. V is TRBV7-2 and J is TRBJ2-3; 8 nucleotides agree with TRBD2. The sequenced sample was PBMCs or T cells enriched from blood (not recorded which). CDR3 nucleotides: TGTGCCAGCAGCTTTAGCGGGATCCACACAGATACGCAGTATTTT. Residues: CASSFSGIHTDTQYF.